These 16 T cell receptor beta chains came from one sample sequenced in a study of T cell responses to AZD1222 COVID-19 vaccine. The method was immunoSEQ multiplex PCR; TCRdb's version includes in-frame clones alone and lacks a portion of them. The table lists about 110,000 clones, 88% of them singletons, with approximately 10% in the top ten. This specimen consisted of peripheral blood, obtained on day 0 of AZD1222 vaccination. These receptors were taken from an adult in good health.

Remarks on this clone: Additional DNA sequences in this sample encode the identical CDR3. This chain uses TRBV3-1 (or the pseudogene TRBV3-2) with TRBJ1-1, with 7 bases that match TRBD1. CDR1 is LGHDT and CDR2 is YNNKEL in the germline V gene (reference sequence). With 4 bases clipped from V and 1 base from J, the junction kept 0 bases outside the gene matches. CDR3 length: 13 amino acids. The CDR3 sequence: CASSRQGNTEAFF. CDR3 DNA sequence: TGTGCCAGCAGCCGACAGGGGAACACTGAAGCTTTCTTT.

The rearrangement uses TRBV7-6 and TRBJ2-3, with 7 bases fitting TRBD1. Losses at the gene ends were 4 bases for V and 3 bases for J; bases not matched to a gene: 10. CDR3 length: 16 residues. CDR1 and CDR2 (germline): SGHVS, FNYEAQ. CDR3 DNA sequence: TGTGCCAGCAGCTCCCAAGCCAGACAGGGAACAGATACGCAGTATTTT. It codes for CASSSQARQGTDTQYF.

The rearrangement links TRBV7-2 to TRBJ2-2; tentatively, D is TRBD1 (5 bases). Germline CDR1 and CDR2: SGHTA and FQGNSA. This CDR3 comprises 15 residues. V was trimmed by 4 bases and J by 4 bases, leaving 13 bases between them. This CDR3 is CASSSAQQGTGELFF. In DNA, the CDR3 is TGTGCCAGCAGCTCAGCCCAGCAGGGCACCGGGGAGCTGTTTTTT.

The J gene is TRBJ2-7, the V gene TRBV10-3; 10 bases match TRBD2. The CDR3 covers 15 residues. V trimming: 6 bases; J trimming: 4 bases; junction bases outside the gene matches: 9. The germline CDR1 and CDR2 sequences are ENHRY and SYGVKD. The CDR3 spells CAIRLAGAGVYEQYF. The CDR3 DNA is TGTGCCATCAGGCTAGCGGGGGCGGGGGTGTACGAGCAGTACTTC.

This clone was seen just once. The rearrangement links TRBV7-2 to TRBJ1-1, with 10 nucleotides matching TRBD1. J gave up 11 bases and V 1 base, and 4 bases lay outside the gene matches. Germline V gene lookup returns CDR1 SGHTA and CDR2 FQGNSA. The CDR3 runs 13 residues. Here the CDR3 reads CASSLGGQGRAFF. CDR3 nucleotides: TGTGCCAGCAGCTTAGGGGGACAGGGGAGGGCTTTCTTT.

The rearrangement links TRBV12-3 or TRBV12-4 to TRBJ1-2, with D tentatively TRBD1 (5 bases). There are 13 residues in the CDR3. Trimming shortened V by 6 bases and J by 7 bases, and 15 bases separated the two germline ends. The CDR3 sequence is CASRAGTLGGYTF. Here the CDR3 DNA reads TGTGCCAGCAGGGCCGGGACCCTTGGTGGCTACACCTTC.

The V call is TRBV28, the J call TRBJ2-5, with a tentative D call TRBD1 (5 bases). The CDR3 has 14 amino acids. With 6 bases removed from V and 5 bases from J, the gap between germline ends came to 16 bases. Germline CDR1 reads MDHEN; CDR2 reads SYDVKM. In DNA form, the CDR3 reads TGTGCCAGCAGCTCCTATCTGGGGCTGGAGACCCAGTACTTC. It specifies CASSSYLGLETQYF.

The gene calls are TRBV6-4 and TRBJ2-1; a possible D gene is TRBD1 (6 bases). The CDR3 extends over 15 amino acids. In germline, CDR1 is MRHNA, CDR2 SNTAGT. The ends were cut back, 0 bases at V and 4 bases at J, with 10 bases in the middle. CDR3 in amino acids: CASSDSGASYNEQFF. CDR3 nucleotide sequence: TGTGCCAGCAGTGACTCGGGGGCCTCTTACAATGAGCAGTTCTTC.

The chain links TRBV27 to TRBJ2-7; TRBD2 matches at 16 bases. The trim removed 5 bases at V and 3 bases at J, leaving 4 bases unmatched. CDR3 length equals 16 residues. CDR1 MNHEY and CDR2 SMNVEV come from the germline V gene (reference sequence). CDR3 sequence reads: CASSQGLAGGVYEQYF. CDR3 bases: TGTGCCAGCAGTCAGGGACTAGCGGGAGGGGTCTACGAGCAGTACTTC.

A single count supports this clone. The J gene is TRBJ1-5, the V gene TRBV2; 8 nucleotides agree with TRBD1. CDR1 SNHLY and CDR2 FYNNEI come from the germline V gene. CDR3 length: 14 residues. The V and J ends lost 5 bases and 1 base, in that order; junction bases with no gene match: 1. Here the CDR3 reads CASSRTGSNQPQHF. The CDR3 DNA reads as TGTGCCAGCAGTCGGACAGGGAGCAATCAGCCCCAGCATTTT.

V usage is TRBV6-5 and J usage is TRBJ1-5, with 7 bases that match TRBD1. The junction had 8 bases not matched to a gene; V was cut back by 6 bases and J by 3 bases. Germline V gene sequence: CDR1 MNHEY, CDR2 SVGAGI. This CDR3 has 15 residues. Here the CDR3 DNA reads TGTGCCAGCAGACCCCAGGGGGGGTACAATCAGCCCCAGCATTTT. Its protein product is CASRPQGGYNQPQHF.

The CDR3 sequence is CASSLGRGYGYTF. CDR3 coding DNA: TGTGCCAGCAGCTTAGGACGGGGCTATGGCTACACCTTC. The V call is TRBV7-3, the J call TRBJ1-2; D unresolved. The V and J ends lost 2 bases and 4 bases respectively, with 8 bases between them. Germline CDR1 SGHTA, CDR2 FQGTGA. CDR3 length: 13 residues. The whole variable domain, filled in from reference TRBV7-3 and TRBJ1-2, reads GAGVSQTPSNKVTEKGKYVELRCDPISGHTALYWYRQSLGQGPEFLIYFQGTGAADDSGLPNDRFFAVRPEGSVSTLKIQRTERGDSAVYLCASSLGRGYGYTFGSGTRLTVV.

The chain joins TRBV19 to TRBJ1-5; the D is unclear. The CDR3 is 14 amino acids. V was trimmed by 6 bases and J by 4 bases, leaving 13 bases between them. Germline-derived CDR1 and CDR2 are LNHDA and SQIVND (reference sequence). Written as DNA, the CDR3 is TGTGCCAGTAGAATGGCCAGTCCTAATCAGCCCCAGCATTTT. The encoded protein is CASRMASPNQPQHF. Based on the CDR3 plus reference TRBV19 and TRBJ1-5, the full variable domain is DGGITQSPKYLFRKEGQNVTLSCEQNLNHDAMYWYRQDPGQGLRLIYYSQIVNDFQKGDIAEGYSVSREKKESFPLTVTSAQKNPTAFYLCASRMASPNQPQHFGDGTRLSIL.

The gene calls are TRBV6-5 and TRBJ1-5; TRBD1 is a possible D gene (5 bases). The germline V and J ends were trimmed by 6 bases and 3 bases, with 9 bases remaining between them. The CDR3 is 13 amino acids. CDR1 is MNHEY, CDR2 SVGAGI, per germline. The CDR3, as DNA: TGTGCCAGCAGACGGGACGCCAATCAGCCCCAGCATTTT. This translates into CASRRDANQPQHF.

The chain combines TRBV6-1 with TRBJ2-7, with 9 bases fitting TRBD1. Trimming took 1 base from V and 2 from J; bases not matched to a gene: 3. The CDR3 totals 15 residues. Germline-derived CDR1 and CDR2 are MNHNS and SASEGT. Here the CDR3 DNA reads TGTGCCAGCAGTGAAGGGACAGGGGTCCCCTACGAGCAGTACTTC. Protein product: CASSEGTGVPYEQYF.

As to this clone: The junction departs from germline at one end; a sequencing error may be responsible. V is TRBV28 and J is TRBJ1-5; D perhaps matches TRBD1 (6 bases). CDR3 size: 14 residues. In germline, CDR1 is MDHEN, CDR2 SYDVKM. CDR3 DNA: TGTGCCAGCAACGGCGTGGGGGGCAACCAGCCCCAGCATTTT. Its translation: CASNGVGGNQPQHF.